The T cell receptor (beta chain) under discussion was sequenced for a study of blood T cell repertoires in COVID-19. Original processing notes: Nucleated cell number was recorded as an estimate derived from reference gene primer amplification. This table comes from immunoSEQ multiplex PCR, and its TCRdb copy is limited to in-frame clones, with some not included. V and J calls and clone size come straight from that table; D and trimming were deduced from the DNA. The sample shows about 400,000 clones, over 75% of them seen only once. The cohort comprised adults aged roughly 18 to 100 years residing in 20 to 30 US areas. Cohorts were determined from participant-reported clinical history. The sequencing input was PBMCs or T cells enriched from blood (not recorded which). This TCR was sampled from a woman aged 35 to 49 with acute COVID-19.

CDR3 region: CASRGDRDLFF. In DNA form, the CDR3 reads TGCGCCAGCAGGGGCGACAGGGACCTGTTTTTT. This chain uses TRBV5-1 with TRBJ1-4; 7 nucleotides align to TRBD1. The CDR3 is 11 amino acids. The trim removed 5 bases at V and 14 bases at J, leaving 6 bases unmatched. Germline values: CDR1 SGHRS, CDR2 YFSETQ.